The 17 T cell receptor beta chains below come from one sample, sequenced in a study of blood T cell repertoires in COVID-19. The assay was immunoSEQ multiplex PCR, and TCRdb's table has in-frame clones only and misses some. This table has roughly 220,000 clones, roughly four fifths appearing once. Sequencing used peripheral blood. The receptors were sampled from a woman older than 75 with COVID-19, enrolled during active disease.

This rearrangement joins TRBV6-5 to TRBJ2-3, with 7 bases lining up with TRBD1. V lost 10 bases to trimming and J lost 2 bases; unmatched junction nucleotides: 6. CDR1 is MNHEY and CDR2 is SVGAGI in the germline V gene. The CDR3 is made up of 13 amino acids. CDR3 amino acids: CATERGPTDTQYF. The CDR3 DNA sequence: TGTGCCACCGAAAGGGGGCCCACAGATACGCAGTATTTT.

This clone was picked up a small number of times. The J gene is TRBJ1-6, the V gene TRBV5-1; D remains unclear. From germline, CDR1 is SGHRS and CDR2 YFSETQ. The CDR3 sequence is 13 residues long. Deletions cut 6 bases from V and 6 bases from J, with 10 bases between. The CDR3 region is CASTDRGNSPLHF. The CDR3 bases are TGCGCCAGCACGGACCGGGGTAATTCACCCCTCCACTTT.

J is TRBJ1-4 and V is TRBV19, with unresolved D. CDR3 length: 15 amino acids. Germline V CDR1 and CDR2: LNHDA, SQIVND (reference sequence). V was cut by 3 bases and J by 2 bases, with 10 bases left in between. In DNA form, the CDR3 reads TGTGCCAGTAGTATGAGGGCTAGGACTAATGAAAAACTGTTTTTT. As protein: CASSMRARTNEKLFF.

Written as DNA, the CDR3 is TGCGCCAGCAGGGCCGGGACAGGGAAGACTGAAGCTTTCTTT. This codes for CASRAGTGKTEAFF. V gene TRBV5-1 combines with J gene TRBJ1-1, with 9 bases lining up with TRBD1. Germline CDR1 and CDR2: SGHRS and YFSETQ. The CDR3 covers 14 residues. V lost 5 bases, J lost 5 bases, and 7 bases stayed unmatched.

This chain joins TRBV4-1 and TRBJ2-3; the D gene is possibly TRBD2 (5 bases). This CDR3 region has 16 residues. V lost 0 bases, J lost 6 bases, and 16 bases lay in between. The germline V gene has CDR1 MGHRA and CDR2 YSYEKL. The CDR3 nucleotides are TGCGCCAGCAGCCAAGAAGGACCGCCACCGGGGGATACGCAGTATTTT. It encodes CASSQEGPPPGDTQYF.

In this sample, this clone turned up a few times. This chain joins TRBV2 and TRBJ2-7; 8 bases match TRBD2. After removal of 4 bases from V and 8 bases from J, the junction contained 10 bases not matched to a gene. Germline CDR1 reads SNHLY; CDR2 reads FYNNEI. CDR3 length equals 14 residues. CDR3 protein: CASSVGFQREKQYF. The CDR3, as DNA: TGTGCCAGCAGTGTAGGGTTCCAGCGGGAGAAGCAGTACTTC.

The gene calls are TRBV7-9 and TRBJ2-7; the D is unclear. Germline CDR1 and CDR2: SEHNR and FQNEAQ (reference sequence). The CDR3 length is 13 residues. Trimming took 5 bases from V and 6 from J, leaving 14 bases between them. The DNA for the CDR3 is TGTGCCAGCAGCCCCCTCGGTAACCTCGAGCAGTACTTC. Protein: CASSPLGNLEQYF.

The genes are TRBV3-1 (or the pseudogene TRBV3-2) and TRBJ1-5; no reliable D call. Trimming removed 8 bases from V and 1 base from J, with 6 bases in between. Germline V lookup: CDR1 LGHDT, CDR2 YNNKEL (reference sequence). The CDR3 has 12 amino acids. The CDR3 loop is CASGGSNQPQHF. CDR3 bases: TGTGCCAGCGGAGGGAGCAATCAGCCCCAGCATTTT.

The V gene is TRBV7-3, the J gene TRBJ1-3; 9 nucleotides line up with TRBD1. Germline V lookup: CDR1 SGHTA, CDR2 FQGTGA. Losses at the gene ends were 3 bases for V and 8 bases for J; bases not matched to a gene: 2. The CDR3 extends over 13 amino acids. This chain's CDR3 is CASSLGQGDTIYF. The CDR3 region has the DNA TGTGCCAGCAGCTTGGGACAGGGTGACACCATATATTTT.

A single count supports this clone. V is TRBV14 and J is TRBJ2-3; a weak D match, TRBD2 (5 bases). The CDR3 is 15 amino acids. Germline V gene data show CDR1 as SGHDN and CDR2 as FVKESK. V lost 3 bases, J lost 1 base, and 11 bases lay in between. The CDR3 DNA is TGTGCCAGCAGCCAGGAACTAGGACGCACAGATACGCAGTATTTT. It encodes CASSQELGRTDTQYF.

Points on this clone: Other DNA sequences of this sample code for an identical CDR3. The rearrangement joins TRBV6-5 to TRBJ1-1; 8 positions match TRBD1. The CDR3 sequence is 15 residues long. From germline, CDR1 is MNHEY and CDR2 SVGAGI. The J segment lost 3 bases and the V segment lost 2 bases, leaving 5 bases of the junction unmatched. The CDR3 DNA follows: TGTGCCAGCAGTTACGGAGACAGGGGTGACACTGAAGCTTTCTTT. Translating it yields CASSYGDRGDTEAFF.

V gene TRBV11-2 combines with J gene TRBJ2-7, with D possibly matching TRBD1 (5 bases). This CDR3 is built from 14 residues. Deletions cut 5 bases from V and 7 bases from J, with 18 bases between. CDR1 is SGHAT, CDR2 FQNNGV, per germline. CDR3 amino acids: CASSPVGRGREQYF. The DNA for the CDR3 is TGTGCCAGCAGCCCGGTTGGTAGGGGTAGGGAGCAGTACTTC.

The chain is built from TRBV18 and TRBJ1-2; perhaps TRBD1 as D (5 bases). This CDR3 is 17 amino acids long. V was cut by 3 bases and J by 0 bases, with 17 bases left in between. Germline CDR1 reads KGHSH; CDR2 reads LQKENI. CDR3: CASSPRPRDSTNYGYTF. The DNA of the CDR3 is TGTGCCAGCTCACCGAGACCCAGGGACTCGACTAACTATGGCTACACCTTC.

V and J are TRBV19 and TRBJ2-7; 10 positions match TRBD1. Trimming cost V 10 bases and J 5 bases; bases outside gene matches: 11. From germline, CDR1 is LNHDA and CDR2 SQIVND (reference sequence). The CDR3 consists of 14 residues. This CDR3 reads CATGQGGSWDEQYF. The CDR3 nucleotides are TGTGCCACCGGACAGGGGGGATCGTGGGACGAGCAGTACTTC. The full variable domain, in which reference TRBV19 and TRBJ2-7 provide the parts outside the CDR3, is DGGITQSPKYLFRKEGQNVTLSCEQNLNHDAMYWYRQDPGQGLRLIYYSQIVNDFQKGDIAEGYSVSREKKESFPLTVTSAQKNPTAFYLCATGQGGSWDEQYFGPGTRLTVT.

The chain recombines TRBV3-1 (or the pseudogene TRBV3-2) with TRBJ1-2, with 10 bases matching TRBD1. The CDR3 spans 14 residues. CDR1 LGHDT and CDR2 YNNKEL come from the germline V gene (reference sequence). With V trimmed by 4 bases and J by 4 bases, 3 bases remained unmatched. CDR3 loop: CASSPGQGTYGYTF. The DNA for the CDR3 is TGTGCCAGCAGCCCGGGACAGGGGACCTATGGCTACACCTTC.

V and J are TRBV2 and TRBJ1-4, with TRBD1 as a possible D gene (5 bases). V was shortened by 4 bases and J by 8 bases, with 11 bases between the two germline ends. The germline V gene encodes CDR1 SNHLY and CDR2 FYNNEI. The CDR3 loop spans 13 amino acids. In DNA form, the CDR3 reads TGTGCCAGCAGTGGATTCCAGGGAGAAAAACTGTTTTTT. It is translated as CASSGFQGEKLFF.

CDR3 loop: CATYDRYTEAFF. CDR3 coding DNA: TGTGCCACCTACGACAGGTACACTGAAGCTTTCTTT. The chain employs TRBV6-6 and TRBJ1-1; D may be TRBD1 (6 bases). The CDR3 totals 12 residues. The germline V gene encodes CDR1 MNHNY and CDR2 SVGAGI (reference sequence). The V end was cut by 10 bases, the J end by 3 bases, with 12 bases between.